Below, 6 T cell receptor beta chains from the same sample are listed, as sequenced in a study of graft-versus-host responses after intestinal transplantation. TCRdb's table, derived via immunoSEQ multiplex PCR, lists solely in-frame clones and lacks some. The sample holds 35,000 to 45,000 clones, just under 95% seen once. Source: PBMCs, taken 16 days after intestinal transplant. Receptor source: a human patient who received an intestinal transplant, so some T cells may come from the graft donor.

The chain has TRBV28 and TRBJ2-5; D ambiguous. V gave up 3 bases and J gave up 5 bases, with 4 bases separating them. The CDR3 has 11 amino acids. CDR1 MDHEN and CDR2 SYDVKM come from the germline V gene. CDR3 loop: CASSFKETQYF. The CDR3 nucleotides read TGTGCCAGCAGTTTCAAGGAGACCCAGTACTTC.

Here the CDR3 reads CATSSTGENTEAFF. The CDR3 coding sequence is TGTGCCACCAGCTCGACAGGAGAGAACACTGAAGCTTTCTTT. This sequence joins TRBV15 and TRBJ1-1; D is perhaps TRBD1 (6 bases). Trimming took 5 bases from V and 1 from J, leaving 11 bases between them. The CDR3 has 14 residues. Germline V gene data show CDR1 as LNHNV and CDR2 as YYDKDF (reference sequence).

This chain links TRBV27 with TRBJ2-1, with D unclear. V was trimmed by 3 bases and J by 0 bases, leaving 6 bases between them. CDR1 is MNHEY and CDR2 is SMNVEV in the germline V gene (reference sequence). The CDR3 contains 14 residues. In DNA form, the CDR3 reads TGTGCCAGCAGTTTTACGAACTCCTACAATGAGCAGTTCTTC. Translating it yields CASSFTNSYNEQFF.

This chain joins TRBV25-1 and TRBJ1-4, with TRBD1 matching over 10 bases. The CDR3 is 17 amino acids. Per germline, CDR1 MGHDK and CDR2 SYGVNS. With 2 bases clipped from V and 3 bases from J, the junction kept 6 bases outside the gene matches. DNA of the CDR3: TGTGCCAGCAGTGAAAGGGACAGGGGCGCGCCTAATGAAAAACTGTTTTTT. Encoded protein: CASSERDRGAPNEKLFF.

This chain joins TRBV27 and TRBJ2-7, with a weak D call TRBD1 (5 bases). Trimming removed 11 bases at V and 5 bases at J, with 16 bases between. Germline lookup yields CDR1 MNHEY and CDR2 SMNVEV (reference sequence). The CDR3 totals 12 residues. The CDR3 DNA reads as TGTGCCTCGAGCCCAGGGATCCACGAGCAGTACTTC. Translating it yields CASSPGIHEQYF.

This sequence joins TRBV13 and TRBJ1-1; tentatively, D is TRBD1 (6 bases). Germline CDR1 PRHDT, CDR2 FYEKMQ (reference sequence). CDR3 length equals 14 residues. Trimming cost V 6 bases and J 4 bases, with 15 bases left between them. The CDR3 DNA follows: TGTGCCAGCAGTCGACAGGACGGGGGCACTGAAGCTTTCTTT. It codes for CASSRQDGGTEAFF.